This T cell receptor beta chain was found in a study of STAT5B mutations in CD4+ large granular lymphocyte leukemia. CDR1 and CDR2 (germline): LGHNT, FRNRAP. CDR3 length equals 13 residues. V was pared by 5 bases and J by 3 bases, with 2 bases of the junction left unmatched. Clones were read by immunoSEQ multiplex PCR, and TCRdb kept only the in-frame ones, dropping some. The sample lists under 50,000 clones; about 80% were seen once. Material for sequencing was CD4+ T cells from blood buffy coats. The receptor was derived from a human donor in good health. This chain connects TRBV12-5 to TRBJ2-7; 9 positions match TRBD1. The DNA of the CDR3 is TGTGCTAGTGGTCTGGACAGGGGCTACGAGCAGTACTTC. Translating it yields CASGLDRGYEQYF.